The rows below give T cell receptor beta chains drawn from one sample of a study of blood T cell repertoires in COVID-19. Clones were read by immunoSEQ multiplex PCR, and TCRdb kept only the in-frame ones, dropping some. The sample shows 200,000 to 300,000 clones, roughly 90% of them seen only once. Specimen: PBMCs or T cells enriched from blood (not recorded which). The source of these receptors is a woman aged 25-40 years who had recovered from COVID-19. The CDR3 runs from the conserved cysteine through the conserved F or W. The D gene is left open where the match is weak. A row's size may be missing; if present it is once, few, many or a size class.

TRBD2	TRBV4-3	-	TRBJ2-1	CASSPSSGSNNEQFF	TGCGCCAGCAGCCCGTCTAGCGGGTCTAACAATGAGCAGTTCTTC
-	TRBV10-3	-	TRBJ2-3	CAIKADSTDTQYF	TGTGCCATCAAAGCGGATAGCACAGATACGCAGTATTTT
TRBD1	TRBV28	-	TRBJ2-3	CASSLGQGVSTDTQYF	TGTGCCAGCAGTTTAGGGCAGGGGGTTTCTACAGATACGCAGTATTTT
-	TRBV11-3	-	TRBJ1-3	CASSAGEGMIGNTIYF	TGTGCCAGCAGCGCCGGGGAGGGGATGATTGGAAACACCATATATTTT
-	TRBV6-2/TRBV6-3	once	TRBJ2-1	CASSYTGIQDNEQFF	TGTGCCAGCAGTTACACCGGGATTCAGGACAATGAGCAGTTCTTC
TRBD1	TRBV10-3	-	TRBJ2-1	CAISESGTVQQFF	TGTGCCATCAGTGAGTCGGGGACAGTGCAACAGTTCTTC
TRBD2	TRBV9	-	TRBJ2-1	CASSVIPGLAYNEQFF	TGTGCCAGCAGCGTTATCCCGGGACTAGCCTACAATGAGCAGTTCTTC
-	TRBV19	-	TRBJ1-1	CASSGLAGTEAFF	TGTGCCAGTAGTGGCCTTGCAGGGACTGAAGCTTTCTTT
TRBD2	TRBV5-4	-	TRBJ2-1	CASSSLAGGPGIPNEQFF	TGTGCCAGCAGCTCGCTAGCGGGAGGGCCTGGGATCCCCAATGAGCAGTTCTTC
-	TRBV28	once	TRBJ2-7	CASSFTWSQPFYEQYF	TGTGCCAGCAGTTTTACTTGGTCGCAACCCTTCTACGAGCAGTACTTC
TRBD1	TRBV28	once	TRBJ1-2	CATSRTGHLGYTF	TGTGCCACCTCCCGGACAGGACATCTCGGCTACACCTTC
-	TRBV7-6	-	TRBJ2-5	CASSPDRRETQYF	TGTGCCAGCAGCCCAGACAGACGAGAGACCCAGTACTTC
TRBD2	TRBV27	-	TRBJ2-7	CASSAMLAGQSYEQYF	TGTGCCAGCAGTGCGATGCTAGCGGGCCAGAGCTACGAGCAGTACTTC
-	TRBV24-1	-	TRBJ1-1	CATKESTEAFF	TGTGCCACCAAGGAGTCCACTGAAGCTTTCTTT
-	TRBV9	-	TRBJ1-6	CASSPRGRGNSPLHF	TGTGCCAGCAGCCCCCGAGGAAGGGGTAATTCACCCCTCCACTTT
-	TRBV6-2/TRBV6-3	-	TRBJ1-5	CASSYRSRNQPQHF	TGTGCCAGCAGTTACAGGAGCCGCAATCAGCCCCAGCATTTT
TRBD1	TRBV28	-	TRBJ1-1	CASSNRGGTEAFF	TGTGCCAGCAGTAACAGGGGGGGCACTGAAGCTTTCTTT